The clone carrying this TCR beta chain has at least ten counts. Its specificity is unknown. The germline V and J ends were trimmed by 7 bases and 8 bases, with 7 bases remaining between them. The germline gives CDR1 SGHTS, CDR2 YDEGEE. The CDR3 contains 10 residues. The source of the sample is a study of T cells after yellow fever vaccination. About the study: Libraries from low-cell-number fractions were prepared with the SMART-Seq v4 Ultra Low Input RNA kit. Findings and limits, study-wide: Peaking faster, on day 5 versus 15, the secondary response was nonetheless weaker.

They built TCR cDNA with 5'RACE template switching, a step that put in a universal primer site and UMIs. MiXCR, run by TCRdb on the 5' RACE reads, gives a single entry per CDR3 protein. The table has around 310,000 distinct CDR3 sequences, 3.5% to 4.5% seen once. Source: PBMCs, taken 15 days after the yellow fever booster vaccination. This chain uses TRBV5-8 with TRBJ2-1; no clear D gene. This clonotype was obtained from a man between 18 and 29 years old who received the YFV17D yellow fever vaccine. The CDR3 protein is CASGSYEQFF. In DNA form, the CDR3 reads TGTGCCAGCGGCTCGTATGAGCAGTTCTTC.